This TCR beta chain stems from a study of OX40 agonist ivuxolimab in advanced cancers. Whole-study context: In this trial design, patients received ivuxolimab intravenously at 0.01 to 10 mg/kg every 2 weeks.

Regarding this clone: Its antigen is not known.

The CDR3 contains 15 residues. V was trimmed by 7 bases and J by 1 base, leaving 12 bases between them. CDR1 is SGHNT and CDR2 is YYREEE in the germline V gene (reference sequence). The investigators sampled blood at baseline, at cycle 4 day 1, and at cycle 7 day 1. The assay was immunoSEQ multiplex PCR, and TCRdb's table has in-frame clones only and misses some. The sample shows around 110,000 clones, about nine tenths of them seen only once. Study-level points and caveats: In CD8+ T cells, expanded clones were on average more numerous than in CD4+. Patients who responded partially at 0.1-3.0 mg/kg showed clonal expansion ranking among the lowest.

This clonotype originated in an adult with an advanced solid tumor such as melanoma, head and neck, liver or kidney cancer. This rearrangement joins TRBV5-4 to TRBJ2-6; D not resolved. This specimen consisted of CD4+ or CD8+ T cells sorted from blood, obtained in a trial of the OX40 agonist ivuxolimab. CDR3 amino acids: CASRSEVSGANVLTF. The CDR3 DNA reads TGTGCCAGCCGTTCCGAGGTTTCTGGGGCCAACGTCCTGACTTTC.